This paragraph covers one TCR beta chain sequence. This clone was observed once. Which antigen it targets is not known. Base qualities are not provided; no much larger clone lies one nucleotide away. TCRbeta CDR3 regions were amplified from genomic DNA by means of the immunoSEQ Assay, a bias-controlled multiplex PCR. The authors processed their data as follows. The number of nucleated cells in each sample was estimated by amplification of reference gene primers within the assay. Sequence reads were collapsed and filtered to measure the absolute abundance of every unique TCRbeta CDR3 rearrangement. For each sample, productive Simpson clonality was calculated by taking the square root of Simpson's diversity index across productive rearrangements. In TCRdb, the immuneACCESS table is reduced to in-frame sequences with V and J assigned. These tables do not hold every clone; where another copy was compared, an unresolved V gene accounts for under half, and the others remain unexplained. From that table come the V and J calls and clone size; the DNA was used to work out D and trimming. The sample table contains some 220,000 clones; only one count was recorded for 70% to 90% of them. Less than 6.5% of the sample is taken by the ten largest.

The CDR3 holds 14 amino acids from the cysteine to the phenylalanine. Only the CDR3 part of the read is kept: 42 bases, read in frame from the first base. The germline V gene encodes CDR1 GTSNPN and CDR2 SVGIG (reference sequence). The junction shows trimming of 8 bases on V and 4 bases on J, and the gene matches do not reach 10 bases of it. At one collaborating source in Seattle, patients were enrolled during active infection and were followed longitudinally through the course of disease. Collaborating institutions collected whole blood in K2EDTA tubes following their own protocols. For TCRbeta analysis, collaborators shipped samples in one of three forms: frozen whole blood, isolated PBMCs, or DNA extracted from either of those sample types. The entry originates in a study of blood T cell repertoires in COVID-19 (dated by TCRdb to 2020 to 2021). Background for the entire study: Samples from collaborators originated in the United States, Italy and Spain and spanned both the acute and convalescent phases of COVID-19. The material from the prospective study consisted of cDNA or gDNA derived from T cells, B-cell-depleted T cells, or PBMCs. Deeply sampled blood TCRbeta repertoires from subjects exposed to, actively infected with, or recovered from COVID-19 were included in the dataset. The repertoires were released in a freely available public database meant as a resource for research on the immune response to SARS-CoV-2. The samples were drawn from the first 160 participants of the ongoing ImmuneRACE study and from some 1,300 subjects provided by 6 global collaborators. A de-identified subject ID, COVID-19 status, age in years and sex were almost always included in the sample metadata. HLA class I and class II types, where available, came from metadata supplied by the sample provider rather than from assay-based typing. Points the paper makes about the study in general: The quantity of clinical and demographic metadata differed by source and by participant and was supplied without curation.

The TCR sequence derives from a man aged 50 to 60 with COVID-19, enrolled during active disease. The sequenced sample consisted of peripheral blood. In this chain, TRBV30 is recombined with TRBJ2-1, with TRBD2 identical over 8 junction bases. The nucleotides read TGTGCCCCGCCGTATAGCGGGACTTACAATGAGCAGTTCTTC. Its product reads: CAPPYSGTYNEQFF. The full variable domain, with segments outside the CDR3 supplied by the reference TRBV30 and TRBJ2-1 proteins, appears as SQTIHQWPATLVQPVGSPLSLECTVEGTSNPNLYWYRQAAGRGLQLLFYSVGIGQISSEVPQNLSASRPQDRQFILSSKKLLLSDSGFYLCAPPYSGTYNEQFFGPGTRLTVL.